The source of this T cell receptor (beta chain) is a study of cytomegalovirus exposure and HLA in healthy donors. Study at large: There were approximately 80 million unique TCRs (from HLA-typed donors) in an early data release.

V lost 0 bases to trimming and J lost 2 bases, with 5 bases between them. The CDR3 is 13 residues long. Per the germline V gene, CDR1 is SGDLS and CDR2 is YYNGEE. With respect to this clone: Other nucleotide sequences in the sample specify the same CDR3.

It was with 60 Vbeta and 13 Jbeta primers that the PCR ran. Assay used: immunoSEQ multiplex PCR; TCRdb lists only in-frame clones, some missing. The data contain over 150,000 clones, 80% to 90% of them singletons. The sequencing sample was made of PBMCs. The sequence was collected from a girl between 10 and 17 years old in good health and CMV-seropositive. The chain carries TRBV9 and TRBJ1-2; D call uncertain. The CDR3 DNA sequence: TGTGCCAGCAGCGTAGGAGGGAACTATGGCTACACCTTC. Translating gives CASSVGGNYGYTF.